This record covers a single T cell receptor beta chain. Its antigen remains unidentified. The sample originates from a study of T cells expressing NK-cell markers. Study summary: Source material for TCR beta repertoires consisted of sorted CD3+CD56+NKG2C+, CD3+CD56+NKG2C- and CD3+CD56-NKG2C+ T cells. One of eight sequenced donors was HCMV-seronegative; the other seven were seropositive. Study findings and constraints: The CD3+CD56-NKG2C+ fraction of a handful of donors was also led by these clonotypes.

The cDNA for TCR beta came from 5'RACE template switching with UMIs. TCRdb re-called the 5' RACE reads; every CDR3 protein appears as one record, without DNA. Its clone listing holds some 440,000 distinct CDR3 sequences. Per the germline V gene, CDR1 is MGHRA and CDR2 is YSYEKL. The CDR3 extends over 16 amino acids. The chain employs TRBV4-1 and TRBJ2-3; TCRdb names TRBD2, which stays unverified in the absence of DNA. Sequencing was done on a sample of blood T cells: a sorted CD56 or NKG2C T cell subset, CD4+ or CD8+ T cells, or bulk PBMC T cells (not recorded which). This TCR came from a woman aged 50 to 60 in good health. CDR3 region: CASSQVVAATTDTQYF.